The 21 T cell receptor beta chains listed next were all sequenced from one sample in a study of T cell responses to AZD1222 COVID-19 vaccine. Assay: immunoSEQ multiplex PCR; the TCRdb copy retains only in-frame clones and omits some. The table shows 55,000 to 90,000 clones, with roughly four fifths occurring only once. Sequences were derived from peripheral blood, sampled on day 0 of AZD1222 vaccination. These receptors all come from an adult in good health.

The chain joins TRBV7-9 to TRBJ2-7; D is unclear. The CDR3 sequence is 14 residues long. Trimming took 3 bases from V and 4 from J, leaving 13 bases between them. Germline V gene sequence: CDR1 SEHNR, CDR2 FQNEAQ (reference sequence). The CDR3 protein is CASSFPPNKYEQYF. CDR3 nucleotides: TGTGCCAGCAGCTTCCCCCCGAATAAGTACGAGCAGTACTTC.

The rearrangement joins TRBV3-1 (or the pseudogene TRBV3-2) to TRBJ1-1; 9 nucleotides line up with TRBD1. This CDR3 spans 13 amino acids. Germline CDR1 reads LGHDT; CDR2 reads YNNKEL (reference sequence). V dropped 4 bases and J dropped 6; count of bases not matched to a gene: 3. CDR3 DNA sequence: TGTGCCAGCAGCCTACAGGGGGCCGCTGAAGCTTTCTTT. Translation gives CASSLQGAAEAFF.

This chain links TRBV12-3 or TRBV12-4 with TRBJ2-7, with TRBD2 as a possible D gene (6 bases). The CDR3 sequence is 13 residues long. V gave up 1 base and J gave up 4 bases, with 8 bases separating them. CDR3 amino acids: CASSLGRGYEQYF. CDR3 DNA: TGTGCCAGCAGTTTAGGTCGGGGGTACGAGCAGTACTTC.

The chain carries TRBV28 and TRBJ1-2; D call uncertain. Germline loops: CDR1 MDHEN, CDR2 SYDVKM. Deletions cut 3 bases from V and 4 bases from J, with 18 bases between. The CDR3 sequence is 16 residues long. The CDR3, as DNA: TGTGCCAGCAGTTTCTCAGACAAACAGATCACCTATGGCTACACCTTC. Amino acid sequence: CASSFSDKQITYGYTF.

The V and J genes are TRBV11-3 and TRBJ2-5; 10 bases match TRBD1. Germline trimming cut 7 bases from V and 1 base from J; bases unmatched to any gene: 6. This CDR3 spans 15 amino acids. Looked up from germline, CDR1 is SGHNT and CDR2 is YENEEA. The chain's CDR3 is CASKGTGASQETQYF. Here the CDR3 DNA reads TGTGCCAGCAAGGGGACAGGGGCGTCCCAAGAGACCCAGTACTTC.

V usage is TRBV11-2 and J usage is TRBJ1-3; no definite D call. The CDR3 consists of 15 residues. Trimming shortened V by 2 bases and J by 4 bases, and 12 bases separated the two germline ends. In germline, CDR1 is SGHAT, CDR2 FQNNGV. CDR3 in amino acids: CASSLMASDGNTIYF. Written as DNA, the CDR3 is TGTGCCAGCAGCTTAATGGCGTCCGACGGAAACACCATATATTTT.

The J gene is TRBJ2-5, the V gene TRBV9; D is unresolved. The CDR3 covers 13 residues. The V gene lost 0 bases and the J gene lost 5 bases, with 8 bases spanning the gap. Germline CDR1 SGDLS, CDR2 YYNGEE. The CDR3 DNA reads TGTGCCAGCAGCGTAGGAATAAAGGAGACCCAGTACTTC. Encoded protein: CASSVGIKETQYF.

The chain uses TRBV7-9 and TRBJ1-3; D is unresolved. There are 14 residues in the CDR3. Germline loops: CDR1 SEHNR, CDR2 FQNEAQ (reference sequence). V was trimmed by 2 bases and J by 0 bases, leaving 5 bases between them. CDR3 in amino acids: CASSLLISGNTIYF. The CDR3 DNA follows: TGTGCCAGCAGCTTATTGATCTCTGGAAACACCATATATTTT.

For this clone: One end of the junction is discordant with germline, which a read error may explain. This sequence joins TRBV29-1 and TRBJ2-5, with D perhaps being TRBD1 or TRBD2 (6 bases each). Germline V gene lookup returns CDR1 SQVTM and CDR2 ANQGSEA. The CDR3 spans 15 residues. In DNA form, the CDR3 reads TGCAGCGTCGAAGGAGACGGGGGCGGACAAGAGACCCAGTACTTC. It specifies CSVEGDGGGQETQYF.

The rearrangement links TRBV28 to TRBJ2-5; D remains unclear. The CDR3 has 14 residues. Germline-derived CDR1 and CDR2 are MDHEN and SYDVKM. Trimming left V 5 bases short and J 4 bases short, with 14 bases between. The CDR3 nucleotides read TGTGCCAGCAGTCCAATGGTGATCAGAGAGACCCAGTACTTC. It codes for CASSPMVIRETQYF.

The genes are TRBV4-1 and TRBJ1-2; no definite D call. Between the trimmed V and J ends, which lost 4 bases and 2 bases, there was a span of 8 bases. The CDR3 has 13 residues. CDR1 is MGHRA and CDR2 is YSYEKL in the germline V gene. The DNA of the CDR3 is TGCGCCAGCAGCCCTGCCGGGAACTATGGCTACACCTTC. This codes for CASSPAGNYGYTF.

There are a few counts of this clone. This chain links TRBV12-3 or TRBV12-4 with TRBJ2-7; the D gene is possibly TRBD2 (7 bases). With 10 bases removed from V and 5 bases from J, the gap between germline ends came to 15 bases. This CDR3 comprises 12 residues. CDR3 nucleotide sequence: TGTGCCACCTCCCCGGGGGGCGACGAGCAGTACTTC. Translating gives CATSPGGDEQYF.

The CDR3 bases are TGTGCCAGCAGACTCGGGACTAGCGGCACAGATACGCAGTATTTT. This sequence encodes CASRLGTSGTDTQYF. The gene calls are TRBV6-6 and TRBJ2-3; TRBD2 agrees at 10 bases. In germline, CDR1 is MNHNY, CDR2 SVGAGI (reference sequence). The CDR3 spans 15 residues. J was trimmed by 1 base and V by 6 bases; bases with no gene match: 4.

The chain's CDR3 is CASSYFRGTEAFF. For the CDR3, the DNA is TGTGCCAGCAGTTATTTTCGGGGGACTGAAGCTTTCTTT. The V gene is TRBV27, the J gene TRBJ1-1; D possibly corresponds to TRBD1 (5 bases). Germline V gene data show CDR1 as MNHEY and CDR2 as SMNVEV (reference sequence). The CDR3 has 13 residues. Between the trimmed V and J ends, which lost 4 bases and 5 bases, there was a span of 11 bases.

This chain uses TRBV6-1 with TRBJ1-6; TRBD1 matches at 10 bases. V lost 3 bases and J lost 9; bases outside the gene matches: 5. Germline values: CDR1 MNHNS, CDR2 SASEGT. This CDR3 has 15 residues. The CDR3 sequence is CASSDRTGGISPLHF. DNA for the CDR3: TGTGCCAGCAGTGACCGGACAGGGGGTATTTCACCCCTCCACTTT.

This chain uses TRBV19 with TRBJ1-5, with a possible D match to TRBD1 (5 bases). The CDR3 consists of 16 residues. Germline V gene sequence: CDR1 LNHDA, CDR2 SQIVND (reference sequence). Trimming cost V 7 bases and J 0 bases, with 16 bases left between them. The CDR3 DNA reads as TGTGCCAGTACCGCCGGGAGGGACCGTAGCAATCAGCCCCAGCATTTT. It codes for CASTAGRDRSNQPQHF.

The chain uses TRBV18 and TRBJ2-4; TRBD2 is a possible D gene (6 bases). The CDR3 extends over 11 amino acids. The V gene's germline CDR1 is KGHSH and CDR2 LQKENI. This CDR3 reads CASREENIQYF. Written as DNA, the CDR3 is TGTGCGAGCAGGGAGGAAAACATTCAGTACTTC.

The chain uses TRBV15 and TRBJ1-4; D unresolved. The CDR3 loop spans 15 amino acids. The V end lost 1 base, the J end lost 1 base, and 7 bases lay between the germline ends. Germline CDR1 LNHNV, CDR2 YYDKDF (reference sequence). The CDR3 spells CATSRGTRTNEKLFF. In DNA form, the CDR3 reads TGTGCCACCAGCAGAGGCACCAGAACTAATGAAAAACTGTTTTTT.

The rearrangement uses TRBV5-6 and TRBJ2-5, with D perhaps assigned TRBD1 or TRBD2 (5 bases each). Trimming took 1 base from V and 5 from J, leaving 15 bases between them. The CDR3 runs 15 residues. Per germline, CDR1 SGHDT and CDR2 YYEEEE. CDR3 DNA: TGTGCCAGCAGCTTGCGGGGCCATGCACGGGAGACCCAGTACTTC. Translation: CASSLRGHARETQYF. Drawing the rest from reference TRBV5-6 and TRBJ2-5, the complete variable domain is DAGVTQSPTHLIKTRGQQVTLRCSPKSGHDTVSWYQQALGQGPQFIFQYYEEEERQRGNFPDRFSGHQFPNYSSELNVNALLLGDSALYLCASSLRGHARETQYFGPGTRLLVL.

The chain has TRBV10-3 and TRBJ2-2; no clear D gene. The CDR3 is 13 residues long. Germline V gene lookup returns CDR1 ENHRY and CDR2 SYGVKD. Trimming took 5 bases from V and 2 from J, leaving 6 bases between them. CDR3 protein: CAISFGNTGELFF. CDR3 DNA: TGTGCCATCAGTTTCGGTAACACCGGGGAGCTGTTTTTT.

The genes are TRBV27 and TRBJ1-5, with D hard to call. V lost 2 bases to trimming and J lost 1 base, with 6 bases between them. Germline CDR1 and CDR2: MNHEY and SMNVEV (reference sequence). CDR3 length: 14 amino acids. CDR3 DNA: TGTGCCAGCAGTTTACCAGAGAGCAATCAGCCCCAGCATTTT. Amino acids: CASSLPESNQPQHF.